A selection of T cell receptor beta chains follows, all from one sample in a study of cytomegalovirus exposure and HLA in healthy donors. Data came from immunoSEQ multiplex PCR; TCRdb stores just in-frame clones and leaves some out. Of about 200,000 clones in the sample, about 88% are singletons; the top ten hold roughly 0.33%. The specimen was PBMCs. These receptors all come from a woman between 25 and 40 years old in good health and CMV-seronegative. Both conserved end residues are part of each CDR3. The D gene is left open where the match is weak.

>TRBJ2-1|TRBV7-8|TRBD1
CASSVWRDRYNEQFF
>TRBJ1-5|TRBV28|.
CASKGHYSNQPQHF
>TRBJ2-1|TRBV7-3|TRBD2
CASSLAGDNEQFF
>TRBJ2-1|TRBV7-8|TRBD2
CASSQTSGDLQWEQFF
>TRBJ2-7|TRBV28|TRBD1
CASRSPPGQLNEQYF
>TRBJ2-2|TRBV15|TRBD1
CATSRVGTVNTGELFF
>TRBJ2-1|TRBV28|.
CASSLRDSYNEQFF
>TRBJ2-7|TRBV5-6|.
CASSLLGAAGEGHEQYF
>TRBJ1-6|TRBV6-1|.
CASSEGRRSNSPLHF
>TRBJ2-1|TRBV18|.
CASSPSSSEQFF
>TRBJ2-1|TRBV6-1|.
CASSRGNEQFF